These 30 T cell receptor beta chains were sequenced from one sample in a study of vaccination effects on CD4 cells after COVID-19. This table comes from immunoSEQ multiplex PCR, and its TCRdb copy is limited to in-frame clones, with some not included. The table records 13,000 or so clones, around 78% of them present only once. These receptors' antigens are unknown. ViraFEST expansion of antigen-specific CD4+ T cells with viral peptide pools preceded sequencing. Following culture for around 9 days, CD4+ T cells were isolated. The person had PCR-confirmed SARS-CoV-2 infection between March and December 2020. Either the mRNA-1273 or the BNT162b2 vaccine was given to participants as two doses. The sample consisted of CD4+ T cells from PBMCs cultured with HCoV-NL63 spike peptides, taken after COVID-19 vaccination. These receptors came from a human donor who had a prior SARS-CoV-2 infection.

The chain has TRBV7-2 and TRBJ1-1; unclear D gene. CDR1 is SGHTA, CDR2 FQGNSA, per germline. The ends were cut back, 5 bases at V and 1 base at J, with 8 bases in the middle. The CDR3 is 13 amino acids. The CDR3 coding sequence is TGTGCCAGCAGCCTAAGACAGAACACTGAAGCTTTCTTT. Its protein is CASSLRQNTEAFF.

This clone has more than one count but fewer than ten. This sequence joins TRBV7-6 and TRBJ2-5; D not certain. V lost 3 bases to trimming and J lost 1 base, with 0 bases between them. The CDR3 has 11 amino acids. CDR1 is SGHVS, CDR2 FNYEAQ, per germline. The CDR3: CASSFQETQYF. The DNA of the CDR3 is TGTGCCAGCAGCTTCCAAGAGACCCAGTACTTC.

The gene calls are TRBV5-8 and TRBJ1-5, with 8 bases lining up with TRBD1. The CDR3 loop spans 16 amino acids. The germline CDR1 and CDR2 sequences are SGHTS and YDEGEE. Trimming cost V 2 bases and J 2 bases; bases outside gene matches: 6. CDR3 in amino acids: CASSFDRGERNQPQHF. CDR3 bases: TGTGCCAGCAGCTTTGACAGGGGCGAACGCAATCAGCCCCAGCATTTT. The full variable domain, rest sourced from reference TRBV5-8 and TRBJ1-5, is EAGVTQSPTHLIKTRGQQATLRCSPISGHTSVYWYQQALGLGLQFLLWYDEGEERNRGNFPPRFSGRQFPNYSSELNVNALELEDSALYLCASSFDRGERNQPQHFGDGTRLSIL.

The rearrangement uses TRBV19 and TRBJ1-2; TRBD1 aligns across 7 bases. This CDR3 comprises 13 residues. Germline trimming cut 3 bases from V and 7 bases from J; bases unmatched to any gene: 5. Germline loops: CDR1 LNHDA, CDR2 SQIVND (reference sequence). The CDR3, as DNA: TGTGCCAGTAGTATCAACAGGGGCAGTGGCTACACCTTC. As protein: CASSINRGSGYTF.

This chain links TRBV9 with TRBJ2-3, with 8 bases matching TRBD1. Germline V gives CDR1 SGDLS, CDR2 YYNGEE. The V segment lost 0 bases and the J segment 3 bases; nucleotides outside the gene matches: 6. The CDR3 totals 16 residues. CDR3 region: CASSVAGHRGTDTQYF. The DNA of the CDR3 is TGTGCCAGCAGCGTAGCTGGCCACAGGGGGACAGATACGCAGTATTTT.

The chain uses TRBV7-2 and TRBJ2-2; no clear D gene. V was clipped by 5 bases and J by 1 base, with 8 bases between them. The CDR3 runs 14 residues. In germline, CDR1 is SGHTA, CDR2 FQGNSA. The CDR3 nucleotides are TGTGCCAGCAGCCACTCCATGAACACCGGGGAGCTGTTTTTT. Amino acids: CASSHSMNTGELFF.

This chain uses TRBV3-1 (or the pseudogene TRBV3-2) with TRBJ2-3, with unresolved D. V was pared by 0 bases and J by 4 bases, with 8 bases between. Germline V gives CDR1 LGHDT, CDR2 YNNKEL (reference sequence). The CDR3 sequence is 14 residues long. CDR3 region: CASSQEGWADTQYF. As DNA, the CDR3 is TGTGCCAGCAGCCAAGAGGGGTGGGCAGATACGCAGTATTTT.

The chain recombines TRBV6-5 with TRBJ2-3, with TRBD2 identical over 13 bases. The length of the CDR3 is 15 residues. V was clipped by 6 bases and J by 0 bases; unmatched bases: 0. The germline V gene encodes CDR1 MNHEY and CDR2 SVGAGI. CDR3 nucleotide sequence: TGTGCCAGCAGGGGACTAGCGGGGAGCACAGATACGCAGTATTTT. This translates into CASRGLAGSTDTQYF.

The CDR3 DNA sequence: TGCGCCAGCAGCCAACTCACTGGGACAGACTCCTCAACTAATGAAAAACTGTTTTTT. It codes for CASSQLTGTDSSTNEKLFF. The chain has TRBV5-1 and TRBJ1-4, with TRBD1 matching over 7 bases. The CDR3 is 19 amino acids. V lost 4 bases and J lost 0; bases outside the gene matches: 15. Germline CDR1 reads SGHRS; CDR2 reads YFSETQ.

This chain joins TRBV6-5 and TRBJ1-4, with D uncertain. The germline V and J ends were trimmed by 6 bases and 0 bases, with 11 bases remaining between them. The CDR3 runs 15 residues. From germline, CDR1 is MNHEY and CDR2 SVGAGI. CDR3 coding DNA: TGTGCCAGCAGCTACAATACCGCAACTAATGAAAAACTGTTTTTT. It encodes CASSYNTATNEKLFF.

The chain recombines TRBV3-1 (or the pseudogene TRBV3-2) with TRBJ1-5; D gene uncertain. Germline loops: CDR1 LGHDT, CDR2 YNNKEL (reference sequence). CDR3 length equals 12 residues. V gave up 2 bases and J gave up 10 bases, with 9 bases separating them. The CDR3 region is CASSQFRGPQHF. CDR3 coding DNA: TGTGCCAGCAGCCAATTTCGGGGTCCCCAGCATTTT.

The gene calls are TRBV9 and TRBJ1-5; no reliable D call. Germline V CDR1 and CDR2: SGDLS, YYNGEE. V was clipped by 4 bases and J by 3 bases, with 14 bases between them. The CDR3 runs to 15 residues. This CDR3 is CASSPGFFDNQPQHF. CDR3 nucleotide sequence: TGTGCCAGCAGCCCGGGGTTTTTTGACAATCAGCCCCAGCATTTT.

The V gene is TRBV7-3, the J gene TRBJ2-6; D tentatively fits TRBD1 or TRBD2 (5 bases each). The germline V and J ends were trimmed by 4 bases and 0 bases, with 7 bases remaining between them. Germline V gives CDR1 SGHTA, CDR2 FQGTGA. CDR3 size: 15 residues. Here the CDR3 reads CASSSGTSGANVLTF. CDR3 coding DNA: TGTGCCAGCAGCTCTGGGACCTCTGGGGCCAACGTCCTGACTTTC.

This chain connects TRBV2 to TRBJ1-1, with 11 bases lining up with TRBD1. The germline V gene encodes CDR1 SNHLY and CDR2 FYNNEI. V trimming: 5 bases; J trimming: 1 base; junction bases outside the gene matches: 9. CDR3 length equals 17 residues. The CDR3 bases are TGTGCCAGCAGTCGGGACAGGGGGTTTGGCTCGAACACTGAAGCTTTCTTT. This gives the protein CASSRDRGFGSNTEAFF.

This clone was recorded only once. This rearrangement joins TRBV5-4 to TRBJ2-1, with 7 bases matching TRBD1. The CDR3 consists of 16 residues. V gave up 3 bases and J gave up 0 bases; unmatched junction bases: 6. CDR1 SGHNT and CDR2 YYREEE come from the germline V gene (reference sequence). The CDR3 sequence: CASSSLTGNSYNEQFF. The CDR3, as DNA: TGTGCCAGCAGCTCACTGACAGGGAACTCCTACAATGAGCAGTTCTTC. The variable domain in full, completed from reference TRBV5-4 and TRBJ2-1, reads ETGVTQSPTHLIKTRGQQVTLRCSSQSGHNTVSWYQQALGQGPQFIFQYYREEENGRGNFPPRFSGLQFPNYSSELNVNALELDDSALYLCASSSLTGNSYNEQFFGPGTRLTVL.

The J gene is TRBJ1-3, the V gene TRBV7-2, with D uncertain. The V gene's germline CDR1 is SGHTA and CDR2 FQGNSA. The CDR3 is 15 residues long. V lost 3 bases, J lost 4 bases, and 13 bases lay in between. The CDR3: CASSFYPPRGNTIYF. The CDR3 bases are TGTGCCAGCAGCTTTTACCCACCCAGGGGAAACACCATATATTTT. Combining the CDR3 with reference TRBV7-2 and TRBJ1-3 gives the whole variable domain GAGVSQSPSNKVTEKGKDVELRCDPISGHTALYWYRQSLGQGLEFLIYFQGNSAPDKSGLPSDRFSAERTGGSVSTLTIQRTQQEDSAVYLCASSFYPPRGNTIYFGEGSWLTVV.

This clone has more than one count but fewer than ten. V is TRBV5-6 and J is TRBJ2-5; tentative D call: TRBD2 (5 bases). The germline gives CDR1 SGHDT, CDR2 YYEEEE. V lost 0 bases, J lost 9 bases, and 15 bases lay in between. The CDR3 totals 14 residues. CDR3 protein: CASSLVWASRPQYF. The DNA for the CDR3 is TGTGCCAGCAGCTTGGTTTGGGCTAGCAGGCCCCAGTACTTC.

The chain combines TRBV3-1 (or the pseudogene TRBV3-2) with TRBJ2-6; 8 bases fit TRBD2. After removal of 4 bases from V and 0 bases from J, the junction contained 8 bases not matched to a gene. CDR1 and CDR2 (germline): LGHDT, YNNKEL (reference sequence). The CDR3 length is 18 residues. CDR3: CASSPQRGGSSGANVLTF. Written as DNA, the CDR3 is TGTGCCAGCAGCCCTCAACGGGGGGGAAGCTCTGGGGCCAACGTCCTGACTTTC.

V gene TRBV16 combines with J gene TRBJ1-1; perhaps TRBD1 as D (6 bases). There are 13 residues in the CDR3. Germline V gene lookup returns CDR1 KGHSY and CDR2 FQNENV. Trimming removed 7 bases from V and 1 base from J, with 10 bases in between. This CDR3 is CASTPQGNTEAFF. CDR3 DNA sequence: TGTGCCAGCACCCCACAGGGGAACACTGAAGCTTTCTTT.

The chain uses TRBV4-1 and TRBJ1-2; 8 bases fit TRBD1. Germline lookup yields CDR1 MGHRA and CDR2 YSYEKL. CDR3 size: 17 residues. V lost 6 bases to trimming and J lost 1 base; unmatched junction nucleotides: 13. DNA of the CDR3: TGCGCCAGCAGGACTAGACAGGGGCGAACGAATAACTATGGCTACACCTTC. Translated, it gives CASRTRQGRTNNYGYTF.

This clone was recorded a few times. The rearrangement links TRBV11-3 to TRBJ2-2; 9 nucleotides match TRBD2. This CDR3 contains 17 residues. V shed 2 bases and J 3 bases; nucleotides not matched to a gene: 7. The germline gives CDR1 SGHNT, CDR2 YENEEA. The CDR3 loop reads CASSLRRSGGYTGELFF. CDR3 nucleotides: TGTGCCAGCAGCTTAAGGCGTAGCGGGGGCTACACCGGGGAGCTGTTTTTT.

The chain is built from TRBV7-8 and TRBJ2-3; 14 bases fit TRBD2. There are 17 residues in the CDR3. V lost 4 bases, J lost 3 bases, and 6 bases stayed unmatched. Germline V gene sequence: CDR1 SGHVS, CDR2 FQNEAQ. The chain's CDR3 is CASSSRGLAGVTDTQYF. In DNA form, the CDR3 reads TGTGCCAGCAGCTCTCGGGGACTAGCGGGAGTGACAGATACGCAGTATTTT.

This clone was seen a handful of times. CDR3 loop: CASSPFGLRDMGNTEAFF. The DNA for the CDR3 is TGTGCCAGCAGCCCCTTCGGCCTCCGGGACATGGGGAACACTGAAGCTTTCTTT. The gene calls are TRBV7-8 and TRBJ1-1; D is perhaps TRBD1 (6 bases). This CDR3 spans 18 amino acids. Germline V lookup: CDR1 SGHVS, CDR2 FQNEAQ. Trimming took 5 bases from V and 1 from J, leaving 23 bases between them.

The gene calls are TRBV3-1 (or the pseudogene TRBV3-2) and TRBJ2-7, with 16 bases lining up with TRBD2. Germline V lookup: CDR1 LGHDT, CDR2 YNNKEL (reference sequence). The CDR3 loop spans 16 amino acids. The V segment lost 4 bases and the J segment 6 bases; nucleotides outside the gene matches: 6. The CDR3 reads CASSPSGTSGRGEQYF. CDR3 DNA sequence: TGTGCCAGCAGCCCTTCCGGGACTAGCGGGAGGGGCGAGCAGTACTTC.

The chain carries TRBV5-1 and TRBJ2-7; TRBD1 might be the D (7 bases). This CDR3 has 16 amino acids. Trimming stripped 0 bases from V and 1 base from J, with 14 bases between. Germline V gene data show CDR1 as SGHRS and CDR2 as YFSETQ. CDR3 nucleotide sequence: TGCGCCAGCAGCTTGGGCGGGACAGACCCTTCCTACGAGCAGTACTTC. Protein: CASSLGGTDPSYEQYF.

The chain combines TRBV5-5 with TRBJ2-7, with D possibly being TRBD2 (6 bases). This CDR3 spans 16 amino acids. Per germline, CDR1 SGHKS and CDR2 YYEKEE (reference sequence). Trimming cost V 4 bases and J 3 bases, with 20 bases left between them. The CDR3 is CASSLLRLGRGYEQYF. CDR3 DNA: TGTGCCAGCAGCCTTCTCCGGTTAGGGCGGGGCTACGAGCAGTACTTC.

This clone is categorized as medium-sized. CDR3 nucleotides: TGTGCCAGCAAGTCTAGCGGGAGCTCAGATACGCAGTATTTT. Amino acid sequence: CASKSSGSSDTQYF. The chain is built from TRBV6-5 and TRBJ2-3; 10 positions match TRBD2. V lost 7 bases, J lost 4 bases, and 5 bases stayed unmatched. CDR3 length equals 14 residues. Germline values: CDR1 MNHEY, CDR2 SVGAGI.

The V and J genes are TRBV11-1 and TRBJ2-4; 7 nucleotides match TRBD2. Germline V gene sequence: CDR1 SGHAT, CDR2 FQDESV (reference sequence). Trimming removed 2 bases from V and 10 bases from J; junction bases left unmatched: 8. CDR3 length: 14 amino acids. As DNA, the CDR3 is TGTGCCAGCAGCTTAACCTTATTCGGGGGGATTCAGTACTTC. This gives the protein CASSLTLFGGIQYF.

CDR3 region: CASSLLARGEQFF. CDR3 coding DNA: TGTGCCAGCAGCTTACTAGCGCGAGGTGAGCAGTTCTTC. This rearrangement joins TRBV11-3 to TRBJ2-1; tentatively, D is TRBD2 (6 bases). Between the trimmed V and J ends, which lost 2 bases and 9 bases, there was a span of 11 bases. The CDR3 covers 13 residues. Germline V gene data show CDR1 as SGHNT and CDR2 as YENEEA.

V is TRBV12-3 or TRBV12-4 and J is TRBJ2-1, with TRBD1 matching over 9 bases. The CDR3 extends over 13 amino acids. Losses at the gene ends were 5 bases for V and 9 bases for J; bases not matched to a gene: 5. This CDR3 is CASSLQGAGEQFF. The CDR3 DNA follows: TGTGCCAGCAGTCTACAGGGGGCGGGTGAGCAGTTCTTC.